This record covers a single TCR beta chain. The data were taken from a study of shared clonotypes between healthy human individuals. The genomic DNA of each subset was split evenly across several immunoSEQ plates. Here immunoSEQ multiplex PCR was the method, and the copy in TCRdb shows in-frame clones only, minus some. Of 550,000 to 700,000 clones detected, around three quarters appear once; the ten largest clones hold around 2%. The CDR3 extends over 13 amino acids. CDR1 is MNHEY and CDR2 is SVGAGI in the germline V gene. V was pared by 6 bases and J by 3 bases, with 12 bases between. This receptor was taken from a woman aged 25 to 39 in good health. What was sequenced was memory CD4+ T cells sorted from blood. This sample's subset: CD45RA-negative fraction. The J gene is TRBJ2-7, the V gene TRBV6-5, with D unresolved. CDR3 nucleotide sequence: TGTGCCAGCAGCCGGGCTTTGAACTACGAGCAGTACTTC. This translates into CASSRALNYEQYF.